The present T cell receptor (beta chain) was sequenced within a study of T cell responses to AZD1222 COVID-19 vaccine. Study details: Second-dose schedules of about 4 or about 12 weeks were combined.

Study-level points and caveats: There were mostly white British donors and more females than males, and clonal diversity was possibly underestimated. Sampling that yielded the repertoires occurred only after the peak T cell response. Spike-specific TCR breadth and depth went up after people got two AZD1222 doses.

This CDR3 comprises 16 residues. V gave up 0 bases and J gave up 1 base; unmatched junction bases: 4. Germline CDR1 and CDR2: MNHEY and SVGAGI. For this clone: Its antigen remains unidentified.

Using immunoSEQ multiplex PCR, the repertoire was profiled, and TCRdb retains in-frame clones only, with some absent. Of 95,000 to 110,000 clones in the sample, approximately 91% were seen once. The sequenced sample was peripheral blood, obtained on day 0 of AZD1222 vaccination. The chain links TRBV6-5 to TRBJ1-2; TRBD1 matches 8 bases. The sequence was obtained from an adult in good health. The CDR3 here is CASSYSTGVVNYGYTF. The CDR3 DNA reads as TGTGCCAGCAGTTACTCGACAGGGGTGGTTAACTATGGCTACACCTTC.